This entry describes one TCR beta chain. This clone's antigen is unknown. Per-nucleotide qualities are absent, and no much larger clonotype sits a single base away. These data come from a study of OX40 agonist ivuxolimab in advanced cancers. Study-level background: The costimulatory receptor OX40 (CD134) was targeted by ivuxolimab, a fully human IgG2 agonistic monoclonal antibody. Among the roughly 50 dose-escalation patients, roughly 20 had hepatocellular carcinoma, roughly 15 melanoma, 9 renal cell carcinoma and 9 head and neck cancer. In the dose-escalation cohort, 65% to 85% of patients were male, and the mean age was approximately 60 years with a range of roughly 23 to 79. The paper covers the monotherapy dose-escalation part of the phase I ivuxolimab trial, which included N ≈ 54 patients. Intravenous ivuxolimab was administered to patients every 2 weeks at six dose levels: 0.01, 0.1, 0.3, 1.5, 3 and 10 mg/kg. Peripheral TCRbeta sequencing was intended to test whether TCR sequence diversity was altered and clonal T-cell expansion was caused by ivuxolimab. Partial responses occurred in three dose-escalation patients: two with cutaneous melanoma and one with hepatocellular carcinoma. Prior anti-PD-1, anti-PD-L1 or anti-CTLA-4 therapy was permitted, and 30% to 45% of dose-escalation patients had received checkpoint inhibitors.

To sequence the TCRbeta CDR3 region, genomic DNA was isolated from the sorted cells. The immunoSEQ Assay was used for sequencing of TCRbeta CDR3 regions. The immuneACCESS repertoire file appears here via TCRdb, limited to in-frame rearrangements. These files lack a portion of the clones; in checked studies, under half of the deficit traces to unresolved V genes, and the cause of the others is not known. This sample comprises over 80,000 clones, 70% to 90% of them detected only once. Of the sample, 4.5% to 5.5% falls within the top ten clones. Overall results and qualifications from the work: The antigen specificity of the clonally expanded peripheral T cells was not determined. At doses of 0.1 to 3.0 mg/kg, clonal expansion of both CD4+ and CD8+ T cells in blood was seen between baseline and week 6. Low levels of normalized T-cell clonal expansion were also seen in some patients who did not respond. In the 0.1-3.0 mg/kg groups, partial responders had among the lowest normalized peripheral clonal expansion, particularly in CD8+ T cells. After ivuxolimab, expanded clones were on average more numerous among CD8+ T cells than among CD4+ T cells.

V drops 2 bases and J drops 3 bases, leaving 8 bases in between. CDR1 and CDR2 were assigned from the germline V gene as MDHEN and SYDVKM. The CDR3 measures 15 amino acids from cysteine to phenylalanine. This entry keeps only the CDR3 DNA: 45 bases, framed from base 1. Patients with autoimmune disease history or receiving systemic immunosuppression were excluded from the trial. In every dose cohort, peripheral blood was drawn for TCR sequencing at baseline, cycle 4 day 1, and cycle 7 day 1. Samples came from an open-label, multicenter, first-in-human phase I dose-escalation trial of ivuxolimab. The trial enrolled adults with locally advanced or metastatic head and neck squamous cell, hepatocellular, melanoma or renal cell carcinoma. Before TCR sequencing, CD4+ and CD8+ T cells were separately sorted from peripheral blood.

This TCR was sampled from an adult with an advanced solid tumor such as melanoma, head and neck, liver or kidney cancer. The chain uses TRBV28 and TRBJ2-6, with no confident D gene call. The material was CD4+ or CD8+ T cells sorted from blood, obtained in a trial of the OX40 agonist ivuxolimab. The nucleotide sequence reads TGTGCCAGCAGTTTAGGGTCTGGTGGGGCCAACGTCCTGACTTTC. Translated, this is CASSLGSGGANVLTF.